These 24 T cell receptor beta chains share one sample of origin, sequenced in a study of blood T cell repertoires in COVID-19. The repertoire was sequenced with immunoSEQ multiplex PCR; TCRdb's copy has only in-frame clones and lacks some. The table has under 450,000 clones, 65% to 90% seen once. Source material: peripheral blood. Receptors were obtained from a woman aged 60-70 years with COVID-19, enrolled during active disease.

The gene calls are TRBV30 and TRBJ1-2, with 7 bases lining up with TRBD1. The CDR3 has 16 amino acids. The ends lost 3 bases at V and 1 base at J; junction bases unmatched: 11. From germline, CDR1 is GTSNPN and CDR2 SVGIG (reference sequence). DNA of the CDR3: TGTGCCTGGAGCAGAAATGGACAGGACTATAACTATGGCTACACCTTC. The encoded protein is CAWSRNGQDYNYGYTF.

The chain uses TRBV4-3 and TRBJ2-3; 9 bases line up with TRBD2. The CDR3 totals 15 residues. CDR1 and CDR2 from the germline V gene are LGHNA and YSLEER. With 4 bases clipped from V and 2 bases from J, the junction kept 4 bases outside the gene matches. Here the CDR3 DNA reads TGCGCCAGCAGCCTTAGCGGGGGACTCACAGATACGCAGTATTTT. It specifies CASSLSGGLTDTQYF.

The CDR3 protein is CASSQGDRGHEQYF. Written as DNA, the CDR3 is TGTGCCAGCAGCCAGGGGGACAGGGGCCACGAGCAGTACTTC. The chain employs TRBV4-2 and TRBJ2-7; TRBD1 aligns across 10 bases. J lost 5 bases, V lost 3 bases, and 4 bases had no gene match. The V gene's germline CDR1 is LGHNA and CDR2 YNFKEQ. The CDR3 loop spans 14 amino acids.

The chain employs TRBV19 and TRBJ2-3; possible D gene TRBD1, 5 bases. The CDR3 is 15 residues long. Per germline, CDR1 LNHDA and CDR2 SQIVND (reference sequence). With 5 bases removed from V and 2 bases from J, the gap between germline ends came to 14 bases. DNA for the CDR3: TGTGCCAGTAGTCAACAGGTTAACCCCACAGATACGCAGTATTTT. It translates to CASSQQVNPTDTQYF.

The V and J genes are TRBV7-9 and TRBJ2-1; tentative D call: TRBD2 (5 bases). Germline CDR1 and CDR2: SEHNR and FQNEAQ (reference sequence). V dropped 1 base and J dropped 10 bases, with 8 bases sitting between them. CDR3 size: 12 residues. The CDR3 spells CASSLVGVEQFF. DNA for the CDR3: TGTGCCAGCAGCTTAGTCGGGGTGGAGCAGTTCTTC.

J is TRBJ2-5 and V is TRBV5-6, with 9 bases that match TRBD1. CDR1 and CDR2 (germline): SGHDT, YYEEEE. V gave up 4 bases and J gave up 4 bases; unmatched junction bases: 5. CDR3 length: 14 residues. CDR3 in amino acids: CASSLGQGRETQYF. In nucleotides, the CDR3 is TGTGCCAGCAGCCTCGGACAGGGGAGAGAGACCCAGTACTTC.

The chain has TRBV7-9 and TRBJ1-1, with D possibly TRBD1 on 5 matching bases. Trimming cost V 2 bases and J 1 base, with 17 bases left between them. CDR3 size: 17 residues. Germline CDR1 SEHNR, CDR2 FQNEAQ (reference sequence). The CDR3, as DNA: TGTGCCAGCAGCTTAATGGGCGGCAGGGTGTGGAACACTGAAGCTTTCTTT. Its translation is CASSLMGGRVWNTEAFF.

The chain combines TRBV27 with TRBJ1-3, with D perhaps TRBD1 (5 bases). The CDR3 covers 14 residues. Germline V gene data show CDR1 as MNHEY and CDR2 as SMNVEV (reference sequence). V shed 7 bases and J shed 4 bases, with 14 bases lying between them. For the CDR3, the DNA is TGTGCCAGCAAGGAGGGGCTTGGAGGAAACACCATATATTTT. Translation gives CASKEGLGGNTIYF.

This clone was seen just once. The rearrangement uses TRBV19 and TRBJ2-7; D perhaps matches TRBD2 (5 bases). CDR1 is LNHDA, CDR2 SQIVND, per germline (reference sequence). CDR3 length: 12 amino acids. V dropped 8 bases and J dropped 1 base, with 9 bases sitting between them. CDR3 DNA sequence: TGTGCCAGTGCTAGCAGATCCTACGAGCAGTACTTC. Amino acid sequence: CASASRSYEQYF.

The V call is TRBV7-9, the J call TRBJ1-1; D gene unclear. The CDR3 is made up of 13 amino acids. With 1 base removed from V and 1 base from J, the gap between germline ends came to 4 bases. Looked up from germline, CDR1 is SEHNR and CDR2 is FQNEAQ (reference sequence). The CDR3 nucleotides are TGTGCCAGCAGCTTAGAAGCGAACACTGAAGCTTTCTTT. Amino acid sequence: CASSLEANTEAFF.

The CDR3 region is CATQALDRRDGYTF. In nucleotides, the CDR3 is TGTGCCACCCAAGCACTCGACAGAAGGGATGGCTACACCTTC. V and J are TRBV19 and TRBJ1-2; weak D call: TRBD1 (5 bases). This CDR3 is 14 amino acids long. Deletions cut 10 bases from V and 6 bases from J, with 21 bases between. Germline CDR1 and CDR2: LNHDA and SQIVND (reference sequence).

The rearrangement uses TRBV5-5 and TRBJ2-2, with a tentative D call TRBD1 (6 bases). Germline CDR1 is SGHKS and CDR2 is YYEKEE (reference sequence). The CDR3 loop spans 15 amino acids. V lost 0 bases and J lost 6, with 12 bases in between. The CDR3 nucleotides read TGTGCCAGCAGCTTGGCTGGGGGCGCCGCCGGGGAGCTGTTTTTT. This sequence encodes CASSLAGGAAGELFF.

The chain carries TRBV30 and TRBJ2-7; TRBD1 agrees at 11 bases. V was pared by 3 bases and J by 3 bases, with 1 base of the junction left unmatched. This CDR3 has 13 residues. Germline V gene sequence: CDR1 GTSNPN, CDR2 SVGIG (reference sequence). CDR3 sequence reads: CAWRGQGGYEQYF. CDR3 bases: TGTGCCTGGAGGGGACAGGGGGGCTACGAGCAGTACTTC.

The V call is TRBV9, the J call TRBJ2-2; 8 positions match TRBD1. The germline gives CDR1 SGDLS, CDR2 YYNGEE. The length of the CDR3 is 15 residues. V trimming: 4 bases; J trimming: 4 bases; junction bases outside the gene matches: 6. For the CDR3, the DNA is TGTGCCAGCAGCTCCAGACAGGGGAGCACCGGGGAGCTGTTTTTT. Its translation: CASSSRQGSTGELFF.

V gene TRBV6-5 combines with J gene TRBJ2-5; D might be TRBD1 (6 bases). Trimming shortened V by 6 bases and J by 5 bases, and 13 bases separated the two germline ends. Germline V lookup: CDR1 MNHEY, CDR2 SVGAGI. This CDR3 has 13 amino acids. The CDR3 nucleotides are TGTGCCAGCAGGCTACAGGGTTGGGAGACCCAGTACTTC. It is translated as CASRLQGWETQYF.

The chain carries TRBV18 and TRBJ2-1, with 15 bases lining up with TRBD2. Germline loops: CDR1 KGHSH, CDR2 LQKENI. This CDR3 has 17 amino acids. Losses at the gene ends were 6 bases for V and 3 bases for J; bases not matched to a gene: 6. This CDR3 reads CASSTLGLAGGYNEQFF. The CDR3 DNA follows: TGTGCCAGCTCTACTTTGGGACTAGCGGGGGGCTACAATGAGCAGTTCTTC.

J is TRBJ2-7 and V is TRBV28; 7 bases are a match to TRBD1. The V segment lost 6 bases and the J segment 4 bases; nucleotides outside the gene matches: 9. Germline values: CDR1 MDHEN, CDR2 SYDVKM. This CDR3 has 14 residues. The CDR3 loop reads CASSPGTVKYEQYF. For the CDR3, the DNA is TGTGCCAGCAGCCCCGGGACAGTTAAATACGAGCAGTACTTC.

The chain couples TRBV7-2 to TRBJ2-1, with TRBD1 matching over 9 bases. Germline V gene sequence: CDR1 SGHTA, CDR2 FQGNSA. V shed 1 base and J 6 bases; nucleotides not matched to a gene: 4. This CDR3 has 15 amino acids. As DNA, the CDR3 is TGTGCCAGCAGCTTAGGGGACAGGGCCACCAATGAGCAGTTCTTC. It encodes CASSLGDRATNEQFF.

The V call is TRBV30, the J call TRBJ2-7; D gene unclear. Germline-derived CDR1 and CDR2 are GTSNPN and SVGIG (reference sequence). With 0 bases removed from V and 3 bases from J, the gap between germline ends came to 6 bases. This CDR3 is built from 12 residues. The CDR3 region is CAWSVLNYEQYF. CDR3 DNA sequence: TGTGCCTGGAGTGTACTCAACTACGAGCAGTACTTC.

The chain's CDR3 is CASAPGGDPNQPQHF. DNA for the CDR3: TGTGCTAGTGCCCCTGGGGGGGACCCCAATCAGCCCCAGCATTTT. The chain couples TRBV12-5 to TRBJ1-5; TRBD1 might be the D (5 bases). The CDR3 length is 15 residues. The V end was cut by 7 bases, the J end by 3 bases, with 16 bases between. Germline CDR1 is LGHNT and CDR2 is FRNRAP.

CDR3: CASSFRSGGGNEQFF. CDR3 sequence (DNA): TGTGCCAGCAGTTTCAGGAGCGGGGGGGGTAATGAGCAGTTCTTC. J is TRBJ2-1 and V is TRBV6-5, with 10 bases that match TRBD2. The J segment lost 7 bases and the V segment lost 4 bases, leaving 7 bases of the junction unmatched. The germline V gene encodes CDR1 MNHEY and CDR2 SVGAGI. The CDR3 has 15 residues.

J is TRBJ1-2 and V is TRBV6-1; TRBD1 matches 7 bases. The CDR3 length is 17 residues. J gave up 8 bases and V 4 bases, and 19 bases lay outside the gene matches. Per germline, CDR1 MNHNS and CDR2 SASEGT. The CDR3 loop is CASSASSRTGLSGGYTF. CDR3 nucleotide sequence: TGTGCCAGCAGTGCATCTTCCCGGACAGGCCTCTCCGGGGGCTACACCTTC.

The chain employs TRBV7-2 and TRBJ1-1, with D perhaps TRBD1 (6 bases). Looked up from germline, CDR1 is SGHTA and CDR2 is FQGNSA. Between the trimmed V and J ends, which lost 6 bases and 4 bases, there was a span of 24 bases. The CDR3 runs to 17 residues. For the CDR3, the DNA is TGTGCCAGCAGTCTTACAGGGATCCTGGGGCTTGGCACTGAAGCTTTCTTT. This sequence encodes CASSLTGILGLGTEAFF.

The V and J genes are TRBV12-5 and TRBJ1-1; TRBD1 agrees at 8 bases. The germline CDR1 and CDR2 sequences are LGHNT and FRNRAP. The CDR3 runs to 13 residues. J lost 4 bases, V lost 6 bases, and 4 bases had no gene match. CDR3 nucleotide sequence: TGTGCTAGTGGCCTACAGGGGGGCACTGAAGCTTTCTTT. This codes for CASGLQGGTEAFF.